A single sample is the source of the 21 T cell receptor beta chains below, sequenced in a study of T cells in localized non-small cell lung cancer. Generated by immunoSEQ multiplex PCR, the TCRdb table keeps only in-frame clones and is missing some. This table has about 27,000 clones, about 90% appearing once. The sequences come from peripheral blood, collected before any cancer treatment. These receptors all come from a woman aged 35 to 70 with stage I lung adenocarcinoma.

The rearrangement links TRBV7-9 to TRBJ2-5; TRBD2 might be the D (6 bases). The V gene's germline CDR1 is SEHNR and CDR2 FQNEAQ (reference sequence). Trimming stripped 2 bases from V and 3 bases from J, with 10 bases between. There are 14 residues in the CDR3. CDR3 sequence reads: CASSLSWGEETQYF. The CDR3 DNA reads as TGTGCCAGCAGCTTATCGTGGGGGGAAGAGACCCAGTACTTC.

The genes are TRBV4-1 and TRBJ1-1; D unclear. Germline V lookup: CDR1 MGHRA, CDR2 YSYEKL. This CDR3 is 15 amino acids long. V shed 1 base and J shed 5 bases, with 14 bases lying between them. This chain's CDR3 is CASSQVSGSRTEAFF. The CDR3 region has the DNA TGCGCCAGCAGCCAAGTCTCGGGATCGCGGACTGAAGCTTTCTTT.

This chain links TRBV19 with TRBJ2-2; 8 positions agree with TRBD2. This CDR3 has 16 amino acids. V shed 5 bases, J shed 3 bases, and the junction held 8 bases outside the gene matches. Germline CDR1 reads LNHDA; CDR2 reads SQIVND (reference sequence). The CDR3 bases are TGTGCCAGTAGTCCCCCCGGGGGGGTATACACCGGGGAGCTGTTTTTT. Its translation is CASSPPGGVYTGELFF. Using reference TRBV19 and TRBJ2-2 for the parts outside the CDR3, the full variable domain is DGGITQSPKYLFRKEGQNVTLSCEQNLNHDAMYWYRQDPGQGLRLIYYSQIVNDFQKGDIAEGYSVSREKKESFPLTVTSAQKNPTAFYLCASSPPGGVYTGELFFGEGSRLTVL.

The CDR3 loop is CSVDRQGSYEQYF. CDR3 bases: TGCAGCGTTGACAGACAGGGTTCCTACGAGCAGTACTTC. The chain links TRBV29-1 to TRBJ2-7, with 7 positions matching TRBD1. The V segment lost 3 bases and the J segment 1 base; nucleotides outside the gene matches: 3. This CDR3 has 13 amino acids. Germline V gives CDR1 SQVTM, CDR2 ANQGSEA.

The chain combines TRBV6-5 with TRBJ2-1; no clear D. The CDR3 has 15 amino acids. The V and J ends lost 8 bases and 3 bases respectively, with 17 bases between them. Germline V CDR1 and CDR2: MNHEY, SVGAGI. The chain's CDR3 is CASLGRRVGYNEQFF. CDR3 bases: TGTGCCAGCTTAGGTAGAAGGGTGGGCTACAATGAGCAGTTCTTC.

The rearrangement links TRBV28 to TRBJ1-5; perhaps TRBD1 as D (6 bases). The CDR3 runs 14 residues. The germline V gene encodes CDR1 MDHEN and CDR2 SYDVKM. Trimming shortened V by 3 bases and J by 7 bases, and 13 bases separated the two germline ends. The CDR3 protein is CASSFGGAGQPQHF. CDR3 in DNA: TGTGCCAGCAGTTTCGGGGGGGCAGGGCAGCCCCAGCATTTT.

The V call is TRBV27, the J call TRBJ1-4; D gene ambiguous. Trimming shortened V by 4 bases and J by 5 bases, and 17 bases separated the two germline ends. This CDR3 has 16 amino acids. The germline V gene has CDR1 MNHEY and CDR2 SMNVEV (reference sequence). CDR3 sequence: CASSSPAGRPNEKLFF. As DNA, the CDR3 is TGTGCCAGCAGTTCTCCTGCGGGCAGGCCAAATGAAAAACTGTTTTTT.

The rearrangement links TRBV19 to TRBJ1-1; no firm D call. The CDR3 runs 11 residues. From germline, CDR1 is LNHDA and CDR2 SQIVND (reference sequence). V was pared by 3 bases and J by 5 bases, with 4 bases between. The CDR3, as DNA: TGTGCCAGTAGTATGGGGACTGAAGCTTTCTTT. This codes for CASSMGTEAFF.

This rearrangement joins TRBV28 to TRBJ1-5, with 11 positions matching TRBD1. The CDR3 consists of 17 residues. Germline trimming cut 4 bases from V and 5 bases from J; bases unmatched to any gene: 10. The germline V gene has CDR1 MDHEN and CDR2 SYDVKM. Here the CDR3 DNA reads TGTGCCAGCAGTTCGACGAGGACAGGGGGCGCCCATCAGCCCCAGCATTTT. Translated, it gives CASSSTRTGGAHQPQHF.

CDR3 region: CASSPPWTSSYEQYF. Here the CDR3 DNA reads TGTGCCAGCAGCCCTCCCTGGACAAGCTCCTACGAGCAGTACTTC. The V call is TRBV6-5, the J call TRBJ2-7, with D perhaps matching TRBD1 (5 bases). Germline CDR1 and CDR2: MNHEY and SVGAGI. The CDR3 covers 15 residues. V lost 6 bases and J 0 bases, leaving 15 bases between the germline ends.

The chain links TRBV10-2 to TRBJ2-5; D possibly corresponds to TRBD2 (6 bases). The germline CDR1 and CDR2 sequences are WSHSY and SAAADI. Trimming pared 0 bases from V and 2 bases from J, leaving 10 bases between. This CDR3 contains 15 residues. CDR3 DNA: TGCGCCAGCAGTGAGTCGGGGGGACCTCAAGAGACCCAGTACTTC. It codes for CASSESGGPQETQYF.

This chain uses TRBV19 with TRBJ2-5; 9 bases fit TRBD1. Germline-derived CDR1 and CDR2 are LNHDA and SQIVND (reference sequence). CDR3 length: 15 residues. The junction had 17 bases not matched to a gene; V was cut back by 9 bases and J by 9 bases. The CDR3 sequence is CASRQQGAGDSAQYF. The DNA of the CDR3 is TGTGCCAGCCGCCAACAGGGGGCGGGCGATTCGGCCCAGTACTTC.

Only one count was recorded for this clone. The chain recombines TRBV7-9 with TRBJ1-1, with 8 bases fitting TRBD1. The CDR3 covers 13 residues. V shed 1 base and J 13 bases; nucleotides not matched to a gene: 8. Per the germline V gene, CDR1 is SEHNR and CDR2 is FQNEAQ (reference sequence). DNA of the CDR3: TGTGCCAGCAGCTTAGGGACGGACAGGGAGATTTTCTTT. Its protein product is CASSLGTDREIFF.

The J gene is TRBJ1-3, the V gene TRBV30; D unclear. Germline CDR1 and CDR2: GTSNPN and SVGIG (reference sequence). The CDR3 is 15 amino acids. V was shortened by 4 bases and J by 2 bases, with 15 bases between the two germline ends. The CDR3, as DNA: TGTGCCTGGACCCTACTGGGGAGCACTGGAAACACCATATATTTT. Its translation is CAWTLLGSTGNTIYF.

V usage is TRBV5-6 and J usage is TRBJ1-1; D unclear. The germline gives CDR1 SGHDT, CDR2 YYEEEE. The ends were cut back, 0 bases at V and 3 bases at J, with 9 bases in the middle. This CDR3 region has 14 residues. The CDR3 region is CASSLGFRDTEAFF. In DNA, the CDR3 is TGTGCCAGCAGCTTGGGATTTCGGGACACTGAAGCTTTCTTT.

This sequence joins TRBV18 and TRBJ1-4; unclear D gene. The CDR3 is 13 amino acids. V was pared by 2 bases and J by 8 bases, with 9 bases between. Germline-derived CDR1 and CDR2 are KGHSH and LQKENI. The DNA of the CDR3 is TGTGCCAGCTCACCAGGACGCGGAGAAAAACTGTTTTTT. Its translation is CASSPGRGEKLFF.

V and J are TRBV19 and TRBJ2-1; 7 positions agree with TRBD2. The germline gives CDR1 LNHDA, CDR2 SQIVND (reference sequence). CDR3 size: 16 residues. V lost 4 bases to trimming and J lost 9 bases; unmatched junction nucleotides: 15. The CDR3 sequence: CASSSLGDGPGGEQFF. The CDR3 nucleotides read TGTGCCAGTAGTAGCTTGGGGGATGGCCCGGGGGGTGAGCAGTTCTTC.

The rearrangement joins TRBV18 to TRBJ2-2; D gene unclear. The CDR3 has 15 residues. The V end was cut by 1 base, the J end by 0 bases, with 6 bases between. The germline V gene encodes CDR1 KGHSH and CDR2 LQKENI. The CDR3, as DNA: TGTGCCAGCTCACCACGGCCAGCGAACACCGGGGAGCTGTTTTTT. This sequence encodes CASSPRPANTGELFF. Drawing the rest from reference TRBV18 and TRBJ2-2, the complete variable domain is NAGVMQNPRHLVRRRGQEARLRCSPMKGHSHVYWYRQLPEEGLKFMVYLQKENIIDESGMPKERFSAEFPKEGPSILRIQQVVRGDSAAYFCASSPRPANTGELFFGEGSRLTVL.

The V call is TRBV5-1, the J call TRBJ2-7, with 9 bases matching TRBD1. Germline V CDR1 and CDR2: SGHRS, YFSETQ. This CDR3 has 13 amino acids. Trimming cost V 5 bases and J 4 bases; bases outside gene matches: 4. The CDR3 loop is CASSSDRGYEQYF. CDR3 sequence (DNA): TGCGCCAGCAGTTCGGACAGGGGTTACGAGCAGTACTTC.

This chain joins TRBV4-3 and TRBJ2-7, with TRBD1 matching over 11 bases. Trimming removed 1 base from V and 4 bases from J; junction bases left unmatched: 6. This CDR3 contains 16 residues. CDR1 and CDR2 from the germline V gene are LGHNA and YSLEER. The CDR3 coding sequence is TGCGCCAGCAGCCAAGGGACGGGACAGGGGGGGTACGAGCAGTACTTC. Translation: CASSQGTGQGGYEQYF.

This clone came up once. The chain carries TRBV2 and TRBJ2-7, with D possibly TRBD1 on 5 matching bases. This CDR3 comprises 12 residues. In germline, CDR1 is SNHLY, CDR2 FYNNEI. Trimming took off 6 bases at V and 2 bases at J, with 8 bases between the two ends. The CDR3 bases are TGTGCCAGCAGGTGGACAACCTACGAGCAGTACTTC. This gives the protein CASRWTTYEQYF. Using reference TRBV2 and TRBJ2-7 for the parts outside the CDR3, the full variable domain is EPEVTQTPSHQVTQMGQEVILRCVPISNHLYFYWYRQILGQKVEFLVSFYNNEISEKSEIFDDQFSVERPDGSNFTLKIRSTKLEDSAMYFCASRWTTYEQYFGPGTRLTVT.